These 5 T cell receptor beta chains were sequenced from one sample in a study of T cell changes during pregnancy in multiple sclerosis. Some clones are missing from TCRdb's copy, which holds only in-frame ones; the method was immunoSEQ multiplex PCR. The sample lists tens of thousands of clones, around nine tenths occurring once. The specimen comprised peripheral blood, sampled in the first trimester of pregnancy. These receptors were collected from a female donor in good health, enrolled as a control in a pregnancy study.

The rearrangement joins TRBV28 to TRBJ2-3; TRBD2 aligns across 7 bases. V lost 4 bases, J lost 2 bases, and 3 bases stayed unmatched. The germline V gene has CDR1 MDHEN and CDR2 SYDVKM. This CDR3 spans 14 amino acids. CDR3 sequence: CASSSSGNTDTQYF. The CDR3 coding sequence is TGTGCCAGCAGTTCTAGCGGCAACACAGATACGCAGTATTTT.

V gene TRBV7-8 combines with J gene TRBJ1-2; TRBD1 aligns across 9 bases. The junction had 12 bases not matched to a gene; V was cut back by 4 bases and J by 0 bases. CDR3 length equals 18 residues. The V gene's germline CDR1 is SGHVS and CDR2 FQNEAQ. The CDR3 DNA follows: TGTGCCAGCAGCTCCCTTCTTTACAGGGGGCAATCTAACTATGGCTACACCTTC. This codes for CASSSLLYRGQSNYGYTF.

In this sample, this clone turned up once. The chain is built from TRBV7-2 and TRBJ2-5; 13 nucleotides match TRBD2. The J call may be in error: the DNA end matches TRBJ2-7 better. The CDR3 spans 15 residues. Germline V gene lookup returns CDR1 SGHTA and CDR2 FQGNSA. The CDR3 DNA sequence: TGTGCCAGCAGCTCCACTAGCGGGGGGGCGGACGAGCAGTACTTC. This codes for CASSSTSGGADEQYF.

This chain links TRBV7-9 with TRBJ1-2; weak D call: TRBD1 (5 bases). The CDR3 is 17 residues long. V was cut by 5 bases and J by 4 bases, with 23 bases left in between. Germline V CDR1 and CDR2: SEHNR, FQNEAQ (reference sequence). CDR3 coding DNA: TGTGCCAGCAGCCTAAGCTTTGGGGCCCCCGGGTCCTATGGCTACACCTTC. Its protein product is CASSLSFGAPGSYGYTF.

This clone has just one count. CDR3 in amino acids: CASSPQNTEAFF. The CDR3 DNA is TGTGCCAGCTCACCCCAGAACACTGAAGCTTTCTTT. The V call is TRBV18, the J call TRBJ1-1; D gene ambiguous. Germline CDR1 is KGHSH and CDR2 is LQKENI. V dropped 3 bases and J dropped 1 base, with 3 bases sitting between them. The CDR3 is made up of 12 amino acids. The full variable domain, in which reference TRBV18 and TRBJ1-1 provide the parts outside the CDR3, is NAGVMQNPRHLVRRRGQEARLRCSPMKGHSHVYWYRQLPEEGLKFMVYLQKENIIDESGMPKERFSAEFPKEGPSILRIQQVVRGDSAAYFCASSPQNTEAFFGQGTRLTVV.